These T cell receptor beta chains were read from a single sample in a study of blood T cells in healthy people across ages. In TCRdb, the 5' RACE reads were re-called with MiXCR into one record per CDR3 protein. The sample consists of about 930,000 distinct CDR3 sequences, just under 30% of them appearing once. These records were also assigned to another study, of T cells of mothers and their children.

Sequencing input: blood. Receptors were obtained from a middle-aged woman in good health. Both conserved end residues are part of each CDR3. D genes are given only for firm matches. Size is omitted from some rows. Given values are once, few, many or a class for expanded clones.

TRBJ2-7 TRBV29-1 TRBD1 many TGCAGCGTTGAAGCAGGACAGGGGAGAGTACGAAGGTACTTC CSVEAGQGRVRRYF
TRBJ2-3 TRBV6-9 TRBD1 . TGTGCCAGCCCGGACAGGGCCAGCACAGATACGCAGTATTTT CASPDRASTDTQYF
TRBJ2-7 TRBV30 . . TGTGCCTGGCGGGAGACAGGATCTTCCTACGAGCAGTACTTC CAWRETGSSYEQYF
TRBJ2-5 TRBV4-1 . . TGCGCCAGCAGCCAGGACCCTTACCCTACCGACGAGGGGTACTTC CASSQDPYPTDEGYF
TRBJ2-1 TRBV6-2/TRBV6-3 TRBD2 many TGTGCCAGCAGGAGCGGGGGGGCCGGTGAGCAGTTCTTC CASRSGGAGEQFF
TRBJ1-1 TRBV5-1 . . TGCGCCAGCAGCCTGGACGGACGGCCGAACACTGAAGCTTTCTTT CASSLDGRPNTEAFF
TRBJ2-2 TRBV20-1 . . TGCAGTGCTAGACCGCGGGGCGGGGGCCGGGAGCTGTTTTTT CSARPRGGGRELFF
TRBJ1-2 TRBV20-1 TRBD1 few TGCAGTGCTTCAGGGGGCGGAGGCTATGGCTACACCTTC CSASGGGGYGYTF
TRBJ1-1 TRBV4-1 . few TGCGCCAGCAGCCAAGGTTGGTCAGGAGAAGCTTTCTTT CASSQGWSGEAFF
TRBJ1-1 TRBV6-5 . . TGTGCCAGCAGTTACAACCCCAGGGGAGGCACTGAAGCTTTCTTT CASSYNPRGGTEAFF
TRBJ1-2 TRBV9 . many TGTGCCAGCAGCGCACTTGGGGGGATCTATGGCTACACCTTC CASSALGGIYGYTF
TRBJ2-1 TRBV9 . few TGTGCCAGCAGCCCCCTAGGGGGAAGAAATGAGCAGTTCTTC CASSPLGGRNEQFF
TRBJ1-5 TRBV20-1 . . TGCAGTGCTAGAGATGCCCGGGGATTGAGCAATCAGCCCCAGCATTTT CSARDARGLSNQPQHF
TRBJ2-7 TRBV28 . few TGTGCCAGCAGTCCCGCTTACAGGGACCTCGAGCAGTACTTC CASSPAYRDLEQYF
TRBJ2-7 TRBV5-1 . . TGCGCCAGCAGCTTGGAGGCAGGGAACCACGAGCAGTACTTC CASSLEAGNHEQYF
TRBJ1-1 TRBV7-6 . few TGTGCCAGCAGCTTAGGGGGACGGATTCTGAACACTGAAGCTTTCTTT CASSLGGRILNTEAFF
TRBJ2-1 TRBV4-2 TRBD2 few TGTGCCAGCAGCCAAGAGGGCGGGGGGTATTACAATGAGCAGTTCTTC CASSQEGGGYYNEQFF
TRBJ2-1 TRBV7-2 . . TGTGCCAGCAGCGTGGGTCATCAGAATGAGCGGTTCTTC CASSVGHQNERFF
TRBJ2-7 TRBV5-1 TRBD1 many TGCGCCAGCAGCCCCACAACCGACAGGGCCTACGAGCAGTACTTC CASSPTTDRAYEQYF
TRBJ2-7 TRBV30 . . TGTGCCTGGAGTGTACTGGGGAACTACTACGAGCAGTACTTC CAWSVLGNYYEQYF